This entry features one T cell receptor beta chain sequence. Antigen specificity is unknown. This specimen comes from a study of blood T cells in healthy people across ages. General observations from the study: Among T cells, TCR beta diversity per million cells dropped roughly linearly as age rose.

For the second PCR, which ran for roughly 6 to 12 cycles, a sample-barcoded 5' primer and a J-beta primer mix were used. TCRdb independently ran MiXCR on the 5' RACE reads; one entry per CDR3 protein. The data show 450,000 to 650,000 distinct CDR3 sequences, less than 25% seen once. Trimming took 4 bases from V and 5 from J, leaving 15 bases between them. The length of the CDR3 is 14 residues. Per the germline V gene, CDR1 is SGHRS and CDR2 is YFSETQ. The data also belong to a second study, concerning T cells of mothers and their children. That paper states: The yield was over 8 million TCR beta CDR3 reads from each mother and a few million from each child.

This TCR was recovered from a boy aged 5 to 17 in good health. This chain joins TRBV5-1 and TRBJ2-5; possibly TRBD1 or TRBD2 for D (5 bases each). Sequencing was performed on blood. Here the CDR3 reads CASSQTRGEETQYF. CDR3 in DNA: TGCGCCAGCAGCCAAACGAGGGGAGAGGAGACCCAGTACTTC.